The 2 T cell receptor beta chains below come from one sample, sequenced in a study of blood T cell repertoires in COVID-19. The protocol was immunoSEQ multiplex PCR, while the TCRdb copy is restricted to in-frame clones and leaves out a portion. The sample has a few hundred thousand clones, around 89% seen once; the top ten hold 5.5% to 8%. The material sequenced was peripheral blood. All receptors come from a woman in her forties or fifties with COVID-19, enrolled during active disease.

CDR3 in DNA: TGTGCCAGCAGTAAGGGACTAGCGGGAGGGCCGAACACCGGGGAGCTGTTTTTT. It translates to CASSKGLAGGPNTGELFF. The chain has TRBV13 and TRBJ2-2; 16 bases agree with TRBD2. CDR3 length: 18 residues. The junction had 4 bases not matched to a gene; V was cut back by 6 bases and J by 0 bases. Germline CDR1 PRHDT, CDR2 FYEKMQ (reference sequence).

In the case of this clone: In this CDR3 the conserved last residue, phenylalanine or tryptophan, is missing, so a read error is likely. The DNA is omitted, as the CDR3 cannot be located on it reliably, and the CDR3 follows TCRdb's listing. CDR3 loop: CASSEGQDAN. This rearrangement joins TRBV6-6 to TRBJ2-7; the D call in the table, TRBD1, was not verified against the DNA. The CDR3 is 10 residues long, counting both termini. Germline V lookup: CDR1 MNHNY, CDR2 SVGAGI (reference sequence).